The rows below give T cell receptor beta chains drawn from one sample of a study of breast tumors, draining lymph nodes, adjacent tissues. One entry per CDR3 protein, called by TCRdb with MiXCR from the multiplex PCR reads. The sample has about 200,000 distinct CDR3 sequences; 31% are singletons. Specimen: axillary lymph node tissue. The receptors derive from a female donor with breast cancer. Some clones in this sample may be carry-over from other donors' samples. Each CDR3 is given with its conserved first and last residue.

j_call,v_call,cdr3_aa
TRBJ2-7,TRBV5-1,CASSVTPGGEQYF
TRBJ1-4,TRBV14,CASSQVIRGPNEKLFF
TRBJ1-5,TRBV6-1,CASSLGQRGNQPQHF
TRBJ2-1,TRBV2,CASSLKQIGLNNEQFF
TRBJ1-2,TRBV5-5,CASSLSGNLGYTF
TRBJ1-2,TRBV4-2,CASSQDRDRVGGYTF
TRBJ1-2,TRBV7-8,CASSLDRGGYGYTF
TRBJ2-7,TRBV28,CASSPLRFRRLAGSLYEQYF
TRBJ2-6,TRBV15,CATRSGGTGNALTF
TRBJ2-7,TRBV11-2,CASSLQRTTGYEQYF
TRBJ1-5,TRBV2,CASKQGAARNNQPQHF
TRBJ2-2,TRBV2,CASSLGYTGELFF
TRBJ2-7,TRBV20-1,CSAWDRVTPNEQYF
TRBJ2-3,TRBV20-1,CSAPIDTQYF
TRBJ2-1,TRBV7-9,CASSSRRSAGGLDEQFF
TRBJ1-5,TRBV12-3/TRBV12-4,CASSFGTEGPQHF
TRBJ1-3,TRBV10-2,CASTSRLGPGNTIYF
TRBJ1-1,TRBV2,CASKGGVYTEAFF
TRBJ2-3,TRBV7-2,CASSLVLATDTQYF
TRBJ2-2,TRBV3-1,CASSHLSGGATGELFF
TRBJ1-2,TRBV6-5,CASSSLTGGKNYGYTF
TRBJ2-7,TRBV10-3,CAISVGDRGYEQYF